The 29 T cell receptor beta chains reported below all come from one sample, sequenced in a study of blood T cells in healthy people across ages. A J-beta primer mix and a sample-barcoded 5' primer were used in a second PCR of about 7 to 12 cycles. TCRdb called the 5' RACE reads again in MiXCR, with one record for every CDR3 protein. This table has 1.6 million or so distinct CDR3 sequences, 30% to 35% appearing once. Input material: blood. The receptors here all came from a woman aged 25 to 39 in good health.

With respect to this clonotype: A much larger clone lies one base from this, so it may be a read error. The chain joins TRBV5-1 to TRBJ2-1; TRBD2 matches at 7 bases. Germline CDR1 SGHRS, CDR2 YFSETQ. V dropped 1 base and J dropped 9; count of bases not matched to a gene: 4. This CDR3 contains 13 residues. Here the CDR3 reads CASSLFRGGEQFF. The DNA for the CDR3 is TGCGCCAGCAGCTTGTTCCGCGGGGGTGAGCAGTTCTTC.

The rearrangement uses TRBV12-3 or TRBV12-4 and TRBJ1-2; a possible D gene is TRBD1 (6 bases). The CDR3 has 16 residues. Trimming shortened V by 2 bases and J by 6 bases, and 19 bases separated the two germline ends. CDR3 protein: CASSLKVRGALDGYTF. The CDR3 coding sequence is TGTGCCAGCAGTTTAAAGGTGCGGGGGGCCCTCGATGGCTACACCTTC.

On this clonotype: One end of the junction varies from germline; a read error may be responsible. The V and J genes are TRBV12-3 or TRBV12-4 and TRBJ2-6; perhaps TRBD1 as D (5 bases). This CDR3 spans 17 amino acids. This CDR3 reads CASSLRSQGSGADVLTF. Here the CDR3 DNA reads TGTGCCAGCAGTTTAAGATCCCAGGGCTCTGGGGCCGACGTCCTGACTTTC.

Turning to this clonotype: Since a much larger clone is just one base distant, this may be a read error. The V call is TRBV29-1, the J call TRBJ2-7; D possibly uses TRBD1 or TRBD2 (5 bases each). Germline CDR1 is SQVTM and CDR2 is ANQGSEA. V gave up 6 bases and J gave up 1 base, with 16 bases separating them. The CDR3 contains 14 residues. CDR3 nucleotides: TGCAGCGTCGAGACAAGGGGACCTTCCTACGAGCAGTACTTC. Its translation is CSVETRGPSYEQYF.

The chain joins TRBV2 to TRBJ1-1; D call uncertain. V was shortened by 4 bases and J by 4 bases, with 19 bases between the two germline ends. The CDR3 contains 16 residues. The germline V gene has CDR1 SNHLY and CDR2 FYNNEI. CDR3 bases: TGTGCCAGCAGTGGGCCCTTTTCTCTGGGAAGCACTGAAGCTTTCTTT. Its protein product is CASSGPFSLGSTEAFF.

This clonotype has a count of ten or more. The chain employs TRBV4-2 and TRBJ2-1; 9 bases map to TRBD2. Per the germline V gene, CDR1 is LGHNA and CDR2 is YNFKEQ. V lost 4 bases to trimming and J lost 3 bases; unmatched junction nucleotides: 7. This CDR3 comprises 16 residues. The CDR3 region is CASSRTSGGYYNEQFF. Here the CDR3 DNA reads TGTGCCAGCAGCCGGACAAGCGGGGGGTACTACAATGAGCAGTTCTTC.

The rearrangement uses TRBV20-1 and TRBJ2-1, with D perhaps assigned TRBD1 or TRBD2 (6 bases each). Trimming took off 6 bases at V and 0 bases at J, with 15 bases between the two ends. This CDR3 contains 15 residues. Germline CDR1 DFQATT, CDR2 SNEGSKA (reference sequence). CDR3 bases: TGCAGTGCGGAGAGGGGGGCGAGCTCCTACAATGAGCAGTTCTTC. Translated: CSAERGASSYNEQFF.

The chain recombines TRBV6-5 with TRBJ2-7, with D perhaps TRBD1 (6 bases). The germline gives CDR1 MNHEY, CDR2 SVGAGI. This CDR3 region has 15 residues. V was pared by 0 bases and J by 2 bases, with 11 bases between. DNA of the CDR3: TGTGCCAGCAGTTACTCCCGCAGGGGAGCCTACGAGCAGTACTTC. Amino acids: CASSYSRRGAYEQYF.

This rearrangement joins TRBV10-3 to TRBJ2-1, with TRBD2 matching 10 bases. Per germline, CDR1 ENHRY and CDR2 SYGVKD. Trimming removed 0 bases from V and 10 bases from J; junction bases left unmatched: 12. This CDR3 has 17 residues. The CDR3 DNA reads TGTGCCATCAGTGAGTCGATACTAGCGGGGAGCCCCTACGAGCAGTTCTTC. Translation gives CAISESILAGSPYEQFF.

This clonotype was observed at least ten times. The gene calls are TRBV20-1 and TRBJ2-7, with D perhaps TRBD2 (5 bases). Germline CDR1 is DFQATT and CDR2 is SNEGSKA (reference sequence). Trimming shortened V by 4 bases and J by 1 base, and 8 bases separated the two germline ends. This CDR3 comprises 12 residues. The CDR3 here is CSANGESYEQYF. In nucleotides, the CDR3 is TGCAGTGCTAACGGGGAGTCCTACGAGCAGTACTTC.

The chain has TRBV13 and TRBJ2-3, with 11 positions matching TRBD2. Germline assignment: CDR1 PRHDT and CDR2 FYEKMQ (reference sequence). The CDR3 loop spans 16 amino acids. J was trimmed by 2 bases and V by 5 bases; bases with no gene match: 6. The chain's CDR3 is CASSPGTSGITDTQYF. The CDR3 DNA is TGTGCCAGCAGCCCAGGGACTAGCGGTATCACAGATACGCAGTATTTT.

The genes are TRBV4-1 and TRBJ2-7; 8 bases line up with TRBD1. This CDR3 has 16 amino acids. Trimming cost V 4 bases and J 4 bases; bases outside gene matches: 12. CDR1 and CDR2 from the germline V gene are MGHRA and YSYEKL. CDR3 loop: CASSPGPGQAFYEQYF. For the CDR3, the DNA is TGCGCCAGCAGCCCCGGCCCGGGACAGGCTTTTTACGAGCAGTACTTC.

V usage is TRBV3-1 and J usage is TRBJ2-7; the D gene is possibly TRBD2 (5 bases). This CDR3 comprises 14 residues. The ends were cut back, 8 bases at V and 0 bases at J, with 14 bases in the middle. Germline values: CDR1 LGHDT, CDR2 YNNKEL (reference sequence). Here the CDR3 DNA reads TGTGCCAGCGGGTGGCAAGGGAGCTCCTACGAGCAGTACTTC. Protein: CASGWQGSSYEQYF.

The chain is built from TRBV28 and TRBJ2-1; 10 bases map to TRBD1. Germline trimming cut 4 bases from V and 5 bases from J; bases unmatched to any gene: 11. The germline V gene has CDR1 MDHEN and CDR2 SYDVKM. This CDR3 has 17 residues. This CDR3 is CASSSGRWDRGHNEQFF. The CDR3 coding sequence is TGTGCCAGCAGTTCGGGGCGGTGGGACAGGGGCCACAATGAGCAGTTCTTC.

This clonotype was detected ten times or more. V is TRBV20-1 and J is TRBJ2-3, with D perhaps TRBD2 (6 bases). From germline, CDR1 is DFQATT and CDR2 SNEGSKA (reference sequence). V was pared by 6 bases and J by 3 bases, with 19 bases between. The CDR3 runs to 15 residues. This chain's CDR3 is CSAGGGKQITDTQYF. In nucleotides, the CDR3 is TGCAGTGCCGGAGGCGGGAAACAGATAACAGATACGCAGTATTTT.

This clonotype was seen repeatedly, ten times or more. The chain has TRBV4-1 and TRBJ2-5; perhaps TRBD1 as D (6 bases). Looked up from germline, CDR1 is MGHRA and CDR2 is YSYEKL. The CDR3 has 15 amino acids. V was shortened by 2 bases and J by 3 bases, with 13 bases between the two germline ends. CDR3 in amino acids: CASSQRDTVKETQYF. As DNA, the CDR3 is TGCGCCAGCAGCCAACGGGACACCGTGAAAGAGACCCAGTACTTC.

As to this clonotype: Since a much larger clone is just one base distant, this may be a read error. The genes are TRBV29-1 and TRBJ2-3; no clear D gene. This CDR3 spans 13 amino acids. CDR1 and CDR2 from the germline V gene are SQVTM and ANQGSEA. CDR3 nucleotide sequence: TGCAACGTTGAAGATGTAGCCGGAGATACGCAGTATTTT. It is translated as CNVEDVAGDTQYF.

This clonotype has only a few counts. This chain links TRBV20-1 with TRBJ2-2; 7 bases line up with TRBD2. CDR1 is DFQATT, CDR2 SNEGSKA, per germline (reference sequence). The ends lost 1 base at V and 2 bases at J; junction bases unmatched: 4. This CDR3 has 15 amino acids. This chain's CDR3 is CSARVQRGNTGELFF. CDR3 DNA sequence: TGCAGTGCTAGAGTTCAGCGGGGTAACACCGGGGAGCTGTTTTTT.

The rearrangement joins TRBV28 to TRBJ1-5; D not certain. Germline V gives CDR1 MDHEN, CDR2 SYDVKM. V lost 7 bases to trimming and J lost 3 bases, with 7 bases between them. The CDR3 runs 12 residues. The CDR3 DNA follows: TGTGCCAGCAATGGAATCAATCAGCCCCAGCATTTT. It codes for CASNGINQPQHF. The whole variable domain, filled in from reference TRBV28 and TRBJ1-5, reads DVKVTQSSRYLVKRTGEKVFLECVQDMDHENMFWYRQDPGLGLRLIYFSYDVKMKEKGDIPEGYSVSREKKERFSLILESASTNQTSMYLCASNGINQPQHFGDGTRLSIL.

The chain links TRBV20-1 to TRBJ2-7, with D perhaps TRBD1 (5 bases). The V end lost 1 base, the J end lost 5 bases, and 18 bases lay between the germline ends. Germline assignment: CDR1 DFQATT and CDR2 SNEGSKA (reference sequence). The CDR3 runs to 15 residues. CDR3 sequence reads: CSARGGRGLGDEQYF. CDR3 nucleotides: TGCAGTGCTAGAGGTGGTCGAGGTTTAGGGGACGAGCAGTACTTC.

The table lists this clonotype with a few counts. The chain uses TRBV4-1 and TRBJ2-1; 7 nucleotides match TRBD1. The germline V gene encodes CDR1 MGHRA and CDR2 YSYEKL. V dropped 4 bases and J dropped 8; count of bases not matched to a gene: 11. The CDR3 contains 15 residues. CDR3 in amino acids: CASSRGTEQLDEQFF. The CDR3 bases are TGCGCCAGCAGCCGAGGGACAGAACAACTCGATGAGCAGTTCTTC.

DNA of the CDR3: TGTGCCAGCAGTTGGCGATCGGGTCCCAATCAGCCCCAGCATTTT. It yields the protein CASSWRSGPNQPQHF. The chain uses TRBV27 and TRBJ1-5; D is unclear. Germline values: CDR1 MNHEY, CDR2 SMNVEV (reference sequence). With 4 bases removed from V and 3 bases from J, the gap between germline ends came to 13 bases. The CDR3 is 15 residues long.

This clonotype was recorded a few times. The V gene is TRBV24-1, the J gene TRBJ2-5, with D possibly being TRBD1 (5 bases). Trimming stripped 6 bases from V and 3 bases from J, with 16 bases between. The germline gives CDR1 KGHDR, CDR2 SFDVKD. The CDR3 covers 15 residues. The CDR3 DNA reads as TGTGCCACCAGTCAACTTCCAGGGTGGGAAGAGACCCAGTACTTC. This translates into CATSQLPGWEETQYF.

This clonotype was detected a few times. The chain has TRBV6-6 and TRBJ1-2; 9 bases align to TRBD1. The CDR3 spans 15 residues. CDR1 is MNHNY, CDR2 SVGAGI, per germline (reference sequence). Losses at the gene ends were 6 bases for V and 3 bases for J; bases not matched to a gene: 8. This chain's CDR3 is CASRNNRGHDYGYTF. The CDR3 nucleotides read TGTGCCAGCAGGAACAACAGGGGGCATGACTATGGCTACACCTTC.

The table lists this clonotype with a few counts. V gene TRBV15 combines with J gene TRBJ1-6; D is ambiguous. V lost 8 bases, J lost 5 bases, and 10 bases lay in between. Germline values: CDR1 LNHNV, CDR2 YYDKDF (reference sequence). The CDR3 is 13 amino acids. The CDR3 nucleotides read TGTGCCACCGCCCGGGAAAATAATTCACCCCTCCACTTT. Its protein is CATARENNSPLHF. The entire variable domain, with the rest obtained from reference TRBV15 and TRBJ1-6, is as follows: DAMVIQNPRYQVTQFGKPVTLSCSQTLNHNVMYWYQQKSSQAPKLLFHYYDKDFNNEADTPDNFQSRRPNTSFCFLDIRSPGLGDTAMYLCATARENNSPLHFGNGTRLTVT.

The DNA of the CDR3 is TGTGCCAGCAGCCCCCGCGGACAGGGGCGAAATCTGAACTACGAGCAGTACTTC. Protein: CASSPRGQGRNLNYEQYF. This chain links TRBV7-3 with TRBJ2-5; 9 bases agree with TRBD1. The DNA end favors TRBJ2-7, so the J call may be wrong. From germline, CDR1 is SGHTA and CDR2 FQGTGA. This CDR3 has 18 residues.

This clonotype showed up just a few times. The CDR3 protein is CSAEGQPLAFF. In nucleotides, the CDR3 is TGCAGTGCTGAGGGACAGCCCTTGGCTTTCTTT. This sequence joins TRBV20-1 and TRBJ1-1; 7 bases are shared with TRBD1. The CDR3 contains 11 residues. J lost 11 bases, V lost 5 bases, and 8 bases had no gene match. Germline V gene sequence: CDR1 DFQATT, CDR2 SNEGSKA (reference sequence).

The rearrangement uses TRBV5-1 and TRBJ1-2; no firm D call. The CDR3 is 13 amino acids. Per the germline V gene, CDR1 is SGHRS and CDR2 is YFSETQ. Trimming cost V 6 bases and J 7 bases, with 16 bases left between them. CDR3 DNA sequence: TGCGCCAGCAACCCGGACGGGAGTAGTGGCTACACCTTC. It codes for CASNPDGSSGYTF.

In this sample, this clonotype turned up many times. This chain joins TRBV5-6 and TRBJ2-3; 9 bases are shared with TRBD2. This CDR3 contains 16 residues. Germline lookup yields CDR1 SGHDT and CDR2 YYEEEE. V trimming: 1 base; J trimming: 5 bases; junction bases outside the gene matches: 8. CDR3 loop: CASSLFRGGGEDTQYF. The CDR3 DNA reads TGTGCCAGCAGCTTGTTTCGCGGGGGGGGCGAAGATACGCAGTATTTT.